This TCR beta chain derives from a study of human T cells and chemical hapten exposure. Study observations and caveats: No shift was seen in TCRs above 1 in 1000 frequency with DPC sensitization. In the PT1 data, expanded TCR counts showed a positive correlation with patch test score. Controls formed significantly fewer large CDR3 similarity clusters than expanded TCRs did.

As regards this clonotype: Its antigen is currently unknown.

The library gave individual cDNA molecules unique molecular identifiers. TCRdb passed the reads through MiXCR, listing each CDR3 protein once. This table has about 5,200 distinct CDR3 sequences, less than 65% appearing once. The length of the CDR3 is 17 residues. In germline, CDR1 is SGHVS, CDR2 FNYEAQ. V was clipped by 5 bases and J by 5 bases; unmatched bases: 13. Treatment indicated: therapeutic diphenylcyclopropenone sensitization with weekly scalp DPC. The receptor comes from an adult with alopecia areata. Some clones in this sample may be carry-over from other donors' samples. This table probably holds off-target reads from a library built for another chain. The sample here was whole blood, taken before DPC sensitization or 2, 6, or about 24 weeks after (not recorded which). The chain has TRBV7-6 and TRBJ2-2, with 8 bases that match TRBD2. This chain's CDR3 is CASSPDPGGPSTGELFF. CDR3 coding DNA: TGTGCCAGCAGCCCGGACCCGGGAGGGCCCTCGACCGGGGAGCTGTTTTTT.